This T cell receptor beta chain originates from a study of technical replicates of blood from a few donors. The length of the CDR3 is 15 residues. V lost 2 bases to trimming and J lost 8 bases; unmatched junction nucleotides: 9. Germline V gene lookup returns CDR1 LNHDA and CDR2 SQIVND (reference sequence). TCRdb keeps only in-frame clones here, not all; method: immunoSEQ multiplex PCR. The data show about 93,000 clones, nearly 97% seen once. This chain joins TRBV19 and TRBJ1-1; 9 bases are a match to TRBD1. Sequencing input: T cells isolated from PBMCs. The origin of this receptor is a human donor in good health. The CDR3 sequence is CASSIFAQGAPEAFF. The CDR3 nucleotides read TGTGCCAGTAGTATATTCGCACAGGGGGCTCCAGAAGCTTTCTTT.